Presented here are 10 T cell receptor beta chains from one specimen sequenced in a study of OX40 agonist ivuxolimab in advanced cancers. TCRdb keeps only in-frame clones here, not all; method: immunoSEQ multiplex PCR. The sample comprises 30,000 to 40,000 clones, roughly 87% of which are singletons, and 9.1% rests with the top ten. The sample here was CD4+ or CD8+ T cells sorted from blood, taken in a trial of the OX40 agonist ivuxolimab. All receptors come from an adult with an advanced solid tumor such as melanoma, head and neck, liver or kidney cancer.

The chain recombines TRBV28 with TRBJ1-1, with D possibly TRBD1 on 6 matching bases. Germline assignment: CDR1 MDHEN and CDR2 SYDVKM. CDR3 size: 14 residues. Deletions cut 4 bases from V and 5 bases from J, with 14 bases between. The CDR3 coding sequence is TGTGCCAGCAGTTCCACACAGGGAAGGACTGAAGCTTTCTTT. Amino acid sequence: CASSSTQGRTEAFF.

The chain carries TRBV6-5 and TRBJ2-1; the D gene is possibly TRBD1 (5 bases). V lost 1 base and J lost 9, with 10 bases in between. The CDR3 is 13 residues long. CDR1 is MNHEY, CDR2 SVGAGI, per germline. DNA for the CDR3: TGTGCCAGCAGTTACTGGCAGGGCGGTGAGCAGTTCTTC. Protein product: CASSYWQGGEQFF.

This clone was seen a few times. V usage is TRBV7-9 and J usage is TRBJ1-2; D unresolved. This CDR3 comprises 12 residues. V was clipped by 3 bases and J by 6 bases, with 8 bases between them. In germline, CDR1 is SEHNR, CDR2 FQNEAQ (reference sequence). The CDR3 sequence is CASSLDLNGYTF. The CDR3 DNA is TGTGCCAGCAGCTTGGACCTAAATGGCTACACCTTC.

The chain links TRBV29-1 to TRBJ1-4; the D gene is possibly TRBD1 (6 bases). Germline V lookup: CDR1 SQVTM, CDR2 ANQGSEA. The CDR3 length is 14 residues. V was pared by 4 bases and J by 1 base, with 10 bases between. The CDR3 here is CSVGIRGTNEKLFF. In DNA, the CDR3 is TGCAGCGTTGGGATCAGGGGAACTAATGAAAAACTGTTTTTT.

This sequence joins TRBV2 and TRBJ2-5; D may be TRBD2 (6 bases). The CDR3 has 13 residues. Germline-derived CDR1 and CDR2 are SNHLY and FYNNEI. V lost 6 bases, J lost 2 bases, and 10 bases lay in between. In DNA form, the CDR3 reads TGTGCCAGCAGGTTCGCGGGACAAGAGACCCAGTACTTC. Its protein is CASRFAGQETQYF.

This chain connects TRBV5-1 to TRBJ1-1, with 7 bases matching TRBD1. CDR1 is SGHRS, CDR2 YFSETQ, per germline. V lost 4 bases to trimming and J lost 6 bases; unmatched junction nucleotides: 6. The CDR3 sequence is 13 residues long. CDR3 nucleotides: TGCGCCAGCAGCAAAGACAGGGCCGCTGAAGCTTTCTTT. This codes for CASSKDRAAEAFF.

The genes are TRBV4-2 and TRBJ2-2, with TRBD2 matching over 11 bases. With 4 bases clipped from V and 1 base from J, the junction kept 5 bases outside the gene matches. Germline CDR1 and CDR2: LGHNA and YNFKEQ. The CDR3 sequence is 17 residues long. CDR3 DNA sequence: TGTGCCAGCAGCCTAGGCGGGACTAGCGGGAACACCGGGGAGCTGTTTTTT. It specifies CASSLGGTSGNTGELFF.

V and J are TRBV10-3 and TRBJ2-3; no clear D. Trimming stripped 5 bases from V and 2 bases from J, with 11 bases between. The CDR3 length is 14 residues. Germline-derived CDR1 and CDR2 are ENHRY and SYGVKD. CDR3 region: CAISLNSNTDTQYF. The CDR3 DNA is TGTGCCATCAGTCTGAACTCCAACACAGATACGCAGTATTTT.

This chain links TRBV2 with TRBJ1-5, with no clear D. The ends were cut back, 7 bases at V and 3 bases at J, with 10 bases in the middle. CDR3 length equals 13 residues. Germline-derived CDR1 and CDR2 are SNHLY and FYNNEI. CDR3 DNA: TGTGCCAGCAAAGGCGGTATCAATCAGCCCCAGCATTTT. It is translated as CASKGGINQPQHF.

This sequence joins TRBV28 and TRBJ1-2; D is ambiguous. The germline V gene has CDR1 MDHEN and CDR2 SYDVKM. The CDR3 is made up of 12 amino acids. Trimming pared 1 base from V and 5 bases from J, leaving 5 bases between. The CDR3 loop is CASSLFFYGYTF. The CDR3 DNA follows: TGTGCCAGCAGTTTATTTTTTTATGGCTACACCTTC.